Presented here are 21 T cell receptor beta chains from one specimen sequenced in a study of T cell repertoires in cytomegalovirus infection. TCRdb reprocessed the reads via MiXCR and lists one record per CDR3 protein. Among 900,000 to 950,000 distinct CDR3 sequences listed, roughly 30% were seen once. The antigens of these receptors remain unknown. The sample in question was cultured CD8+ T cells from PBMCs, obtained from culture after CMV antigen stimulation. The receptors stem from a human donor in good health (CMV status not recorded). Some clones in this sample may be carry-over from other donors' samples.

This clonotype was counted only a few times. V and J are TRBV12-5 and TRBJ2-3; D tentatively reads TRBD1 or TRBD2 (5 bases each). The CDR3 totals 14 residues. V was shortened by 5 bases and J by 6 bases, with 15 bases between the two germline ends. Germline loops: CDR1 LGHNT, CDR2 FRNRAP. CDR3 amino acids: CASGPGTRYDTQYF. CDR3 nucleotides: TGTGCTAGTGGTCCTGGGACCCGGTACGATACGCAGTATTTT.

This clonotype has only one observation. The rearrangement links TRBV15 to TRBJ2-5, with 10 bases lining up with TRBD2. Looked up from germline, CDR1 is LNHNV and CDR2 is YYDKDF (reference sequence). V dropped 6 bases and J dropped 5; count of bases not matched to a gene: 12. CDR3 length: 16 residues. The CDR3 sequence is CATRGGSGGVRETQYF. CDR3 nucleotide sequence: TGTGCCACCAGGGGAGGGAGCGGGGGGGTCAGGGAGACCCAGTACTTC.

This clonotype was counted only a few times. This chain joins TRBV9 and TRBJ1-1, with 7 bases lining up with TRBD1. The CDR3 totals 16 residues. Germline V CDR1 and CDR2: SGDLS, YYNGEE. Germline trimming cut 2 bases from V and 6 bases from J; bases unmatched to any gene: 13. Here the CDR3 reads CASSVFQGGIKAEAFF. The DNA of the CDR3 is TGTGCCAGCAGCGTTTTCCAGGGGGGGATCAAGGCTGAAGCTTTCTTT. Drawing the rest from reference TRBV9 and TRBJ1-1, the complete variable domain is DSGVTQTPKHLITATGQRVTLRCSPRSGDLSVYWYQQSLDQGLQFLIQYYNGEERAKGNILERFSAQQFPDLHSELNLSSLELGDSALYFCASSVFQGGIKAEAFFGQGTRLTVV.

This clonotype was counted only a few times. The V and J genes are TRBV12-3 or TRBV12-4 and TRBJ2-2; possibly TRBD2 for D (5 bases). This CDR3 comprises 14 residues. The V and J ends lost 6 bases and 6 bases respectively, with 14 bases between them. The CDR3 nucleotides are TGTGCCAGCAGGTCTCCCGGGAAGGCCGGGGAGCTGTTTTTT. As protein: CASRSPGKAGELFF.

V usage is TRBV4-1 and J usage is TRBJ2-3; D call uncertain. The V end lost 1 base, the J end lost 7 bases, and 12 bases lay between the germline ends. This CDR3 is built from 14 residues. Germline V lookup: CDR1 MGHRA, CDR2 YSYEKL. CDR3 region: CASSQGERRHTQYF. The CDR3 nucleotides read TGCGCCAGCAGCCAAGGGGAAAGGAGACATACGCAGTATTTT.

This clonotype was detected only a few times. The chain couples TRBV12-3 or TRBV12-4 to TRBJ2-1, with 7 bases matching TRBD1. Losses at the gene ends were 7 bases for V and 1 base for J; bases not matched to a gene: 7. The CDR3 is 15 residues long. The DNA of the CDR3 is TGTGCCAGCACCGTAACAGGGGTTTCCTACAATGAGCAGTTCTTC. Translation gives CASTVTGVSYNEQFF.

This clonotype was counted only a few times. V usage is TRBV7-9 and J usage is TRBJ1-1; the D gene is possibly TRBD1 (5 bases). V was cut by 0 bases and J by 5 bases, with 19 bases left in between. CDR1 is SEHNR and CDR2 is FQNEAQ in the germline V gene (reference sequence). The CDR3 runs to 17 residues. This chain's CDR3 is CASSLATRGWSGTEAFF. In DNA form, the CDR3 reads TGTGCCAGCAGCTTAGCGACAAGGGGATGGAGCGGTACTGAAGCTTTCTTT.

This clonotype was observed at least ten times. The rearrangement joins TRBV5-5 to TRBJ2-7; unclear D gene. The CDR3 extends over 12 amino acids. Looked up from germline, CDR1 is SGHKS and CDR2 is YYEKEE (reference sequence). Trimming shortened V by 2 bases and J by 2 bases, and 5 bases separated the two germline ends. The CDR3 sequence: CASSFGAYEQYF. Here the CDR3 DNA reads TGTGCCAGCAGCTTTGGGGCCTACGAGCAGTACTTC.

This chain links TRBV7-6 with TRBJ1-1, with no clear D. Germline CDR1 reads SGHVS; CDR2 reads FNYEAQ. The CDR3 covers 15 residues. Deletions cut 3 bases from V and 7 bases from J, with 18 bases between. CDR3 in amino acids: CASSFFPGGRNEAFF. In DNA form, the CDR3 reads TGTGCCAGCAGCTTCTTCCCTGGAGGGCGGAATGAAGCTTTCTTT.

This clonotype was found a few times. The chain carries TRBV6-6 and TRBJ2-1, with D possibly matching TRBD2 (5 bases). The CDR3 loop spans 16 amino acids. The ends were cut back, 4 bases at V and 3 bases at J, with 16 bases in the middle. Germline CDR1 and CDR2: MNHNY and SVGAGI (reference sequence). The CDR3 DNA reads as TGTGCCAGCAGTTTGAGGGTGGCAGCATTCTACAATGAGCAGTTCTTC. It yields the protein CASSLRVAAFYNEQFF.

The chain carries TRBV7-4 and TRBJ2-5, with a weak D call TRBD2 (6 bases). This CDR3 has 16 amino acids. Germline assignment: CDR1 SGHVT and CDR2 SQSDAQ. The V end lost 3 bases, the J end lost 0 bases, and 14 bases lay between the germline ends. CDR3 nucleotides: TGTGCCAGCAGCTTTGAGGTAGCGGCGTACCAAGAGACCCAGTACTTC. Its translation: CASSFEVAAYQETQYF.

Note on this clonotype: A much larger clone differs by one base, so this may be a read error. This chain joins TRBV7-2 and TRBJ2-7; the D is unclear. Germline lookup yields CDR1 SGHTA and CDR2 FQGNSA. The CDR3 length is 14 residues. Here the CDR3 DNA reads TGTGCCAACAGCTCGACCTTAGCTGGGTACGAGCAGTACTTC. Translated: CANSSTLAGYEQYF.

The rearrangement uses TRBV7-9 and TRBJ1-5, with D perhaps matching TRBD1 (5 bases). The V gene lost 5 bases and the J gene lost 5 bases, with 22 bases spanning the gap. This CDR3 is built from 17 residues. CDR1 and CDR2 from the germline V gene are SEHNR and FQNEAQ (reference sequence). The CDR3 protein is CASSRSVDGAAYQPQHF. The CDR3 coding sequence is TGTGCCAGCAGCCGATCCGTTGACGGGGCCGCTTATCAGCCCCAGCATTTT.

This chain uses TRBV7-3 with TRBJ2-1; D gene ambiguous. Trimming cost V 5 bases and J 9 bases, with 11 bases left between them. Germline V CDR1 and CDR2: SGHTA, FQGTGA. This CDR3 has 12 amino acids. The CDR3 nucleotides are TGTGCCAGCAGCCAAGCCAGGTCTGAGCAGTTCTTC. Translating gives CASSQARSEQFF.

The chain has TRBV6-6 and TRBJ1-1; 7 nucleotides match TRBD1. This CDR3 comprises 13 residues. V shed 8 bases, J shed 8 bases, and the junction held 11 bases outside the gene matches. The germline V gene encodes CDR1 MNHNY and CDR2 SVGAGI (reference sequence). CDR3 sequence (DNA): TGTGCCAGCGGCCCGGGACAGCCCATAGAAGCTTTCTTT. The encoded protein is CASGPGQPIEAFF.

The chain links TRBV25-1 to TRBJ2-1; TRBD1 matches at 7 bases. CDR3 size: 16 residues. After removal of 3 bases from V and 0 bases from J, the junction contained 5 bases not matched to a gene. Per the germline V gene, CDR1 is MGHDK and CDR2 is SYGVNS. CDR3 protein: CASSETGISSYNEQFF. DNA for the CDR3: TGTGCCAGCAGTGAGACAGGGATATCCTCCTACAATGAGCAGTTCTTC.

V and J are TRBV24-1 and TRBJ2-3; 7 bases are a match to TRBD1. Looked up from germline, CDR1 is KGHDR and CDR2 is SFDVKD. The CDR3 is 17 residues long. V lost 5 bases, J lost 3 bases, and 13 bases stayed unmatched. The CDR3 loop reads CATSARRGGAQTDTQYF. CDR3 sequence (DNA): TGTGCCACCAGTGCCAGACGAGGGGGCGCTCAGACAGATACGCAGTATTTT.

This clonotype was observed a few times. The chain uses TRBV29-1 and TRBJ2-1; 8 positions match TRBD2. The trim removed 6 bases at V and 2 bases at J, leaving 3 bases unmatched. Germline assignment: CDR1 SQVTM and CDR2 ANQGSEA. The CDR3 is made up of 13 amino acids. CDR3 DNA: TGCAGCGTCCGGGGGGGAACCTACAATGAGCAGTTCTTC. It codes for CSVRGGTYNEQFF.

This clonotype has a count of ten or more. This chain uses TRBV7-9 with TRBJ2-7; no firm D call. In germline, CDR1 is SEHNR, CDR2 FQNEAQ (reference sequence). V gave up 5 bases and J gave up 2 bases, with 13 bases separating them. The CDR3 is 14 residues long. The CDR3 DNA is TGTGCCAGCAGCCCAGAGAACGCCCCCTACGAGCAGTACTTC. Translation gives CASSPENAPYEQYF.

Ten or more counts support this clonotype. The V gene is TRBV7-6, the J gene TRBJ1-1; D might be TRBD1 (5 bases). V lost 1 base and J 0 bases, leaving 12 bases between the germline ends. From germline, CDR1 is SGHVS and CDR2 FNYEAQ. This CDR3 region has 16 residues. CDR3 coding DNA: TGTGCCAGCAGCTTAGGGCAGGGTCTTATGAACACTGAAGCTTTCTTT. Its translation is CASSLGQGLMNTEAFF.

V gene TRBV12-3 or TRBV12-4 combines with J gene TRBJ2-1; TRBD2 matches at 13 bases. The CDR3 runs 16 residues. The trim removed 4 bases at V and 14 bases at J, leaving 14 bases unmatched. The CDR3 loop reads CASSSRGTSGVGTEFF. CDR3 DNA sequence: TGTGCCAGCAGTTCGCGGGGGACTAGCGGGGTAGGAACGGAGTTCTTC.